This T cell receptor (beta chain) was recovered during a study of T cell responses to AZD1222 COVID-19 vaccine (dated by TCRdb to the early 2020s). Regarding the complete study: Because spike-specific TCR depth and breadth did not differ between the two schedules, AZD1222 recipients who got a second dose at roughly 4 weeks were pooled with those who got a second dose at roughly 12 weeks. TCR sequencing covered some 240 trial participants: 207 given two doses of AZD1222 and 26 given two doses of MenACWY control vaccine. Enrollment into the trials was organized by age into subgroups of 18-55, 56-69 and 70-plus years, and those subgroups contained roughly 140, 27 and 60 TCR-sequenced participants, respectively.

The CDR3 regions of human TCRbeta chains were analyzed by immunosequencing. In the original analysis: TCRs in the repertoires were matched against a reference library of SARS-CoV-2-specific TCRs that had been generated with the MIRA antigen-specificity platform. Breadth was defined as the fraction of unique TCRs that were SARS-CoV-2-associated. Depth was defined as the fraction of total T cells that were SARS-CoV-2-associated. Using the MIRA data, each spike-specific TCR was assigned both to the spike region to which the TCR was reactive and to a CD4 or CD8 class. Log10-transformed breadth and depth values were compared by one-way ANOVA with Sidak's multiple comparisons tests. TCRdb stores this immuneACCESS table with in-frame sequences only. Part of the clones is absent; in the studies checked, under half of the shortfall reflects unresolved V genes, and no reason is known for the rest. V and J calls plus clone size are reproduced from that table; the DNA served to infer D and trimming. This sample lists around 83,000 clones; nearly 90% were detected once. Approximately 21% of the sample is taken by the ten largest.

Overall study outcomes, separate from this receptor: The whole spike protein was spanned by vaccine-associated CD4 TCRs, and dominant responses were seen in regions 160-218 and 743-854. Reportedly, close to half of the unique spike-specific TCRs recognized epitopes lying outside the regions that are mutated in the B.1.351 and B.1.1.7 variants. After two AZD1222 doses, spike-specific TCR breadth and depth were significantly higher than at day 0 and than in MenACWY recipients. Participants were mostly white British, with more females than males. The authors suggested clonal diversity may have been underestimated. The 56-69-year group was small, and its depth increase did not reach significance, likely because of low power. Conclusions about previously exposed vaccinees were limited because only 5 or 6 AZD1222 recipients were SARS-CoV-2 seropositive at baseline. Because no samples from the day 14 peak response were available, repertoires could be characterized only after the peak T cell response.

CDR3 length: 13 amino acids, cysteine to phenylalanine. Only the CDR3 part of the read is kept: 39 bases, read in frame from the first base. CDR1 and CDR2 (SQVTM, ANQGSEA) derive from the germline V gene. Clipping removes 4 bases from V and 4 bases from J, with 4 as the unmatched junction base count. The time point label corresponds to: baseline before first vaccination. Samples from vaccinated people were obtained from the UK trials COV001 and COV002, which included a single-blind randomized controlled phase 2/3 trial of AZD1222 (ChAdOx1 nCoV-19) in healthy adults. Trial participant PBMC samples were collected at day 0 and day 28 after the second dose for TCRbeta chain sequencing. This clone was observed once. The antigen it recognizes is unknown. One base away there is no much larger clone; base qualities are not given.

This TCR came from an adult in good health. The receptor chain draws on TRBV29-1 and TRBJ2-7, with TRBD2 matching 10 junction bases. The material sequenced was peripheral blood, taken on day 0 of AZD1222 vaccination. This receptor has the CDR3 CSVVAGGRYEQYF. The DNA sequence reads TGCAGCGTTGTAGCGGGGGGTCGGTACGAGCAGTACTTC.